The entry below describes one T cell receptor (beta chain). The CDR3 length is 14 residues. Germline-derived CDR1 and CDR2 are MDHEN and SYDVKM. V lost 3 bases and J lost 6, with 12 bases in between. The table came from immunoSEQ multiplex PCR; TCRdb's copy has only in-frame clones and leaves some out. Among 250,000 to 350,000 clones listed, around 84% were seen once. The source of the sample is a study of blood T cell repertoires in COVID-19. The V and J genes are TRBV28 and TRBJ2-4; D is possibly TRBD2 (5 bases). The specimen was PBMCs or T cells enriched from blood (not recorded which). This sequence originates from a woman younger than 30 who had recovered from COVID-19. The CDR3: CASSFSPAANIQYF. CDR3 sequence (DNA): TGTGCCAGCAGTTTTAGTCCAGCGGCAAACATTCAGTACTTC.